This TCR beta chain was captured by sequencing in a study of blood T cell repertoires in COVID-19. Study-wide background: The analysed material was cDNA or gDNA that came from T cells, B-cell-depleted T cells, or PBMCs.

Data came from immunoSEQ multiplex PCR; TCRdb stores just in-frame clones and leaves some out. Of over 150,000 clones listed, 80% to 85% are singletons. Germline CDR1 is SGHTA and CDR2 is FQGNSA. This CDR3 is built from 16 residues. The trim removed 1 base at V and 7 bases at J, leaving 12 bases unmatched. The specimen sequenced was peripheral blood. V is TRBV7-2 and J is TRBJ1-2; 7 bases map to TRBD1. The receptor comes from a man between 65 and 85 years old with active or convalescent COVID-19. CDR3 protein: CASSLGPGQSGGGYTF. CDR3 DNA: TGTGCCAGCAGCTTAGGACCGGGACAGTCTGGGGGTGGCTACACCTTC.